The rows below give T cell receptor beta chains drawn from one sample of a study of blood T cells in healthy people across ages. TCRdb ran MiXCR on the 5' RACE reads and lists one entry per CDR3 protein. The sample shows around 1,100,000 distinct CDR3 sequences, about two fifths of them seen only once. Sequencing used blood. These TCRs come from a man aged 18 to 30 in good health. Both conserved end residues are part of each CDR3. The order of the fields is clone size, V gene, J gene, D gene, CDR3 protein, CDR3 DNA. A D gene is named only where the DNA matches it firmly. The size entry is marked missing in some rows and otherwise reads once, few, many or a size class.

-	TRBV6-1	TRBJ2-7	-	CASSTGPPSYEQYF	TGTGCCAGCAGTACAGGCCCACCATCCTACGAGCAGTACTTC
-	TRBV5-1	TRBJ2-1	TRBD1	CASSLDRGLNNEQFF	TGCGCCAGCAGCTTGGACAGGGGGCTCAACAATGAGCAGTTCTTC
-	TRBV5-1	TRBJ1-6	-	CASSLGDGDNSPLHF	TGCGCCAGCAGCTTAGGGGACGGTGATAATTCACCCCTCCACTTT
few	TRBV5-1	TRBJ2-5	-	CASSLPTSDRRETQYF	TGCGCCAGCAGCTTGCCCACCTCAGACAGGAGAGAGACCCAGTACTTC
-	TRBV4-2	TRBJ1-2	-	CASSQGVGYDYTF	TGTGCCAGCAGCCAAGGGGTAGGCTATGACTACACCTTC
-	TRBV9	TRBJ2-1	-	CASSPQGWETQFF	TGTGCCAGCAGCCCACAGGGTTGGGAGACCCAGTTCTTC
few	TRBV4-3	TRBJ1-1	-	CASSQESHGLNTEAFF	TGCGCCAGCAGCCAAGAAAGCCACGGATTGAACACTGAAGCTTTCTTT
-	TRBV25-1	TRBJ1-1	-	CASHGEWAANTEAFF	TGTGCCAGCCATGGAGAATGGGCGGCGAACACTGAAGCTTTCTTT
-	TRBV4-2	TRBJ1-5	-	CASSQKDSDQPQHF	TGTGCCAGCAGCCAAAAAGACAGTGATCAGCCCCAGCATTTT
-	TRBV10-3	TRBJ2-3	-	CAISEAAASTDTQYF	TGTGCCATCAGTGAGGCGGCAGCTAGCACAGATACGCAGTATTTT
few	TRBV25-1	TRBJ2-5	-	CASSESRTQETQYF	TGTGCCAGCAGTGAGTCCAGGACTCAAGAGACCCAGTACTTC
-	TRBV12-3/TRBV12-4	TRBJ2-1	TRBD1	CASSSKGGFEQFF	TGTGCCAGCAGTTCCAAAGGGGGCTTCGAGCAGTTCTTC
few	TRBV5-1	TRBJ2-2	-	CASNSGESNTGELFF	TGCGCCAGCAACTCCGGGGAATCGAACACCGGGGAGCTGTTTTTT
-	TRBV12-3/TRBV12-4	TRBJ1-4	-	CASSRVAEKLFF	TGTGCCAGCAGTCGGGTAGCCGAAAAACTGTTTTTT